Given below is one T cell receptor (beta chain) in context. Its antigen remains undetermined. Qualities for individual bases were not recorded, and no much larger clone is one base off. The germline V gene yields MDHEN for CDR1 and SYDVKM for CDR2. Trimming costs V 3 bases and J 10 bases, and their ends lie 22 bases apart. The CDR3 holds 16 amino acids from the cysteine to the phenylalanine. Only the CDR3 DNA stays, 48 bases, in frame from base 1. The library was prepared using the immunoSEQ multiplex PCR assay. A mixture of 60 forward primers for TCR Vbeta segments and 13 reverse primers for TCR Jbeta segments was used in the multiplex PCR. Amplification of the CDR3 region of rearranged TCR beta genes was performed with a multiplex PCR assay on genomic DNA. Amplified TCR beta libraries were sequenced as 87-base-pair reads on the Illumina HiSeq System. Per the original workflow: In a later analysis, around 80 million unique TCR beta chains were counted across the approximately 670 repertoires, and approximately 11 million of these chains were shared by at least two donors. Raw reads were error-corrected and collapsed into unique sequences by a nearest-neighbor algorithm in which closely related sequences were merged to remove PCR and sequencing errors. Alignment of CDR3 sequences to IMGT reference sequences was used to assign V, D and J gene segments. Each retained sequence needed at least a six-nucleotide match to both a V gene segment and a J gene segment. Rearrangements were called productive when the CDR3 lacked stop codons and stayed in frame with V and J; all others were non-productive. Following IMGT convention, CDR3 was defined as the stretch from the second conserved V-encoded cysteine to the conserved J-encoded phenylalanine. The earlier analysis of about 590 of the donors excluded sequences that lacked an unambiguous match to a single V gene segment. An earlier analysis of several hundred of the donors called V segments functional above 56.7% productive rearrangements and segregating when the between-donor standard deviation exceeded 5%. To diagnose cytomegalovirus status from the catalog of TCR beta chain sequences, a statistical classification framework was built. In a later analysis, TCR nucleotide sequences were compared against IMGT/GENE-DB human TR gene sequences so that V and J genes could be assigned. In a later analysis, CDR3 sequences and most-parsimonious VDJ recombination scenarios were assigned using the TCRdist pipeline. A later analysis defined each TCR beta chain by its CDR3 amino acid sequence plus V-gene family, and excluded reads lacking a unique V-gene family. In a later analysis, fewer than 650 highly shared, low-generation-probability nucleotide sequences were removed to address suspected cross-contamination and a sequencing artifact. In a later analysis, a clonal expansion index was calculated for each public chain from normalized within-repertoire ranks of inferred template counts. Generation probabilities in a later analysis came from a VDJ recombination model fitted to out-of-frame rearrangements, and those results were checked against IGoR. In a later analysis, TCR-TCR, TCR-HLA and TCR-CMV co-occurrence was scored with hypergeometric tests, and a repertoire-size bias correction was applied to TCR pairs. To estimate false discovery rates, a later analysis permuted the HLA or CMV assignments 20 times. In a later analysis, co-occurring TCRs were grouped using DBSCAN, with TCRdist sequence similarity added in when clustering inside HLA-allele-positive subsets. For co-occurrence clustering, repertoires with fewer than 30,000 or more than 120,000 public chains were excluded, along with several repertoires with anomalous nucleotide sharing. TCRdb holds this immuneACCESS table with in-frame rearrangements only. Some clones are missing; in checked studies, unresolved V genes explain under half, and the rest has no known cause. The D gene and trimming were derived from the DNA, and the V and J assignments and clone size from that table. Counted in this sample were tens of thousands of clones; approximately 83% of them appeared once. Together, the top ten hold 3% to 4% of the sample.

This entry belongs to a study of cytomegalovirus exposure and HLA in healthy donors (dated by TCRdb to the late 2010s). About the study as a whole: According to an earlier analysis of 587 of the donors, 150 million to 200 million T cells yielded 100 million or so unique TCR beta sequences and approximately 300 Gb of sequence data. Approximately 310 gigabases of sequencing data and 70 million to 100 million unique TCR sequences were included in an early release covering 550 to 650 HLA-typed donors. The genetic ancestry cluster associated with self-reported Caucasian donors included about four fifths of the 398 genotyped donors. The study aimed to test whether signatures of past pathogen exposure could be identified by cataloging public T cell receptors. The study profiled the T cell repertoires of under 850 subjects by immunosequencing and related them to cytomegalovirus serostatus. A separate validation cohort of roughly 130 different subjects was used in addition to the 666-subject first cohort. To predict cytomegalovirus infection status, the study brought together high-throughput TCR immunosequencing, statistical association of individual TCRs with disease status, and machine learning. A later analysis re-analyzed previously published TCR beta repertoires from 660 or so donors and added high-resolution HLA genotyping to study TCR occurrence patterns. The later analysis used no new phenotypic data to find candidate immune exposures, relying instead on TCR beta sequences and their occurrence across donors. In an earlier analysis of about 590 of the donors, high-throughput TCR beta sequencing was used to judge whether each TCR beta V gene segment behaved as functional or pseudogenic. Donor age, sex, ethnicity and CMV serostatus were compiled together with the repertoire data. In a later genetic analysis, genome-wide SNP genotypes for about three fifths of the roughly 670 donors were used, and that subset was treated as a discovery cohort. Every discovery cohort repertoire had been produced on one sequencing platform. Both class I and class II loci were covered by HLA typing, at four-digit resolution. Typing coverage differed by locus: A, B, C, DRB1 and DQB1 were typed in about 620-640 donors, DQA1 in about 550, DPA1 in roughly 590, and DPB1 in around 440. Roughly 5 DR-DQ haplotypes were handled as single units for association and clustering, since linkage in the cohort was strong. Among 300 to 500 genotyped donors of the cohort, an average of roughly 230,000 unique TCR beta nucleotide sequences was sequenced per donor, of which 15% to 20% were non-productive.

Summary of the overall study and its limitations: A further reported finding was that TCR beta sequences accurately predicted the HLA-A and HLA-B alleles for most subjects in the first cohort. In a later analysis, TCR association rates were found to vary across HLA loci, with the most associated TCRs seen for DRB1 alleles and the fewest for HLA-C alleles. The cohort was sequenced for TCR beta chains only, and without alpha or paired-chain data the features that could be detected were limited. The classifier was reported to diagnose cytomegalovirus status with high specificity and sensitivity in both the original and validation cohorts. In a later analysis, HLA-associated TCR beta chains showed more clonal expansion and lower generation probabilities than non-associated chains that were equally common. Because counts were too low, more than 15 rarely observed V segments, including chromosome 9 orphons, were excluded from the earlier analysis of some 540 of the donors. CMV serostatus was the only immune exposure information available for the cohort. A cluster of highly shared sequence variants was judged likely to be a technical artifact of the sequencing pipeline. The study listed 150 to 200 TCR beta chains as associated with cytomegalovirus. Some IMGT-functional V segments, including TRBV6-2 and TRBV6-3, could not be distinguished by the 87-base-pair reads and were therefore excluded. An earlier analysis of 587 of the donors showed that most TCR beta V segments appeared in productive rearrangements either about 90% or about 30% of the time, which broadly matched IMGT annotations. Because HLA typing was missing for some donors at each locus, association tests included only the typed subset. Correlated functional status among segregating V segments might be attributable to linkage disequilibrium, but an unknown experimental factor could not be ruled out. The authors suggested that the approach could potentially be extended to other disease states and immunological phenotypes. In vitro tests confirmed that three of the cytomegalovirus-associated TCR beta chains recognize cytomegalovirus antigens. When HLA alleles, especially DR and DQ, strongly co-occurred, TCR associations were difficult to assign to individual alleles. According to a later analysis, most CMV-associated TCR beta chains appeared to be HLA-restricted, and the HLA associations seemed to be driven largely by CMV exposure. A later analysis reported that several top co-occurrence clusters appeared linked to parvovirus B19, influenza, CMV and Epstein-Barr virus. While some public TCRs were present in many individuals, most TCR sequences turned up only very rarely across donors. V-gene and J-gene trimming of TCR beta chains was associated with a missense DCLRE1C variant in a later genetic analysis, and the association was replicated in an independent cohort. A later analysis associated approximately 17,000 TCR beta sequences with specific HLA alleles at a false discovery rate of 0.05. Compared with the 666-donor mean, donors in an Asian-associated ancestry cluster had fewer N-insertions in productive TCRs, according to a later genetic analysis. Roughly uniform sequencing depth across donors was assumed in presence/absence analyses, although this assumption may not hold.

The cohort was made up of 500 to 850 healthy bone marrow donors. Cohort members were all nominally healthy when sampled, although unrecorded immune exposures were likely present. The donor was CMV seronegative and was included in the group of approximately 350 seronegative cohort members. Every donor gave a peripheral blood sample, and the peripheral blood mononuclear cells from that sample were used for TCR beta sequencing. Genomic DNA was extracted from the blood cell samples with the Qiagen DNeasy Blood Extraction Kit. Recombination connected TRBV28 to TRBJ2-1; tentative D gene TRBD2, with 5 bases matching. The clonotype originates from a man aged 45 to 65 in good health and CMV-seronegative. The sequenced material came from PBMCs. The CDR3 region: CASSFRTGYLPWEQFF. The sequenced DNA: TGTGCCAGCAGTTTCAGGACGGGATACCTCCCCTGGGAGCAGTTCTTC.